The next 31 T cell receptor beta chains were all read from a single sample in a study of T cells in Graves' hyperthyroidism and ophthalmopathy. Researchers amplified the TCR beta CDR3 regions from RNA transcripts. First-round RT-PCR with HTBI primers amplified the TCR CDR3 region. TCRdb analysed the multiplex PCR reads with MiXCR anew, one entry per CDR3 protein. The sample comprises 530,000 or so distinct CDR3 sequences, 15% to 20% of which are singletons, and 17% rests with the top ten. The sample was blood. These receptors were obtained from a woman younger than 35 with Graves' ophthalmopathy.

The genes are TRBV5-8 and TRBJ1-5; maybe TRBD1 (6 bases). V was clipped by 4 bases and J by 2 bases, with 13 bases between them. From germline, CDR1 is SGHTS and CDR2 YDEGEE. The CDR3 loop spans 15 amino acids. CDR3 in amino acids: CASSPGEVRNQPQHF. DNA for the CDR3: TGTGCCAGCAGCCCAGGGGAGGTCCGCAATCAGCCCCAGCATTTT.

The chain joins TRBV20-1 to TRBJ1-5; D is possibly TRBD1 (6 bases). The V end lost 3 bases, the J end lost 7 bases, and 16 bases lay between the germline ends. Germline V gene lookup returns CDR1 DFQATT and CDR2 SNEGSKA (reference sequence). The CDR3 runs 14 residues. CDR3 amino acids: CSARGGGGGQPQHF. DNA for the CDR3: TGCAGTGCTAGGGGTGGGGGAGGGGGGCAGCCCCAGCATTTT.

The sample holds many counts of this clonotype. The junction differs from germline at one of its ends, possibly a read error. The CDR3 nucleotides are TGTACCAGCAATCGAAGGGCGAGTATAGGGGAGACCCAGTACTTC. Its protein is CTSNRRASIGETQYF. The chain uses TRBV12-3 or TRBV12-4 and TRBJ2-5; D ambiguous. The length of the CDR3 is 15 residues.

This clonotype was found many times. The chain links TRBV7-9 to TRBJ2-7; the D call may be TRBD1 or TRBD2 (5 bases each). The CDR3 runs to 13 residues. V shed 7 bases and J shed 2 bases, with 12 bases lying between them. The germline V gene has CDR1 SEHNR and CDR2 FQNEAQ (reference sequence). The CDR3 DNA follows: TGTGCCAGCACCAGGGACGGGACCTACGAGCAGTACTTC. Protein sequence: CASTRDGTYEQYF.

This chain links TRBV13 with TRBJ2-1, with 11 bases matching TRBD2. Germline V CDR1 and CDR2: PRHDT, FYEKMQ (reference sequence). Trimming at V came to 6 bases and at J to 7 bases, leaving 8 bases not matched to a gene. CDR3 length: 15 amino acids. The CDR3 spells CASRFTSGSGNEQFF. Written as DNA, the CDR3 is TGTGCCAGCAGGTTTACTAGCGGGAGTGGGAATGAGCAGTTCTTC.

This chain connects TRBV4-2 to TRBJ2-1, with a possible D match to TRBD1 (5 bases). The CDR3 has 16 amino acids. Trimming stripped 4 bases from V and 5 bases from J, with 18 bases between. Germline CDR1 reads LGHNA; CDR2 reads YNFKEQ. The CDR3 loop is CASSPTRVLGDNEQFF. In DNA form, the CDR3 reads TGTGCCAGCAGCCCAACCAGGGTTCTTGGAGACAATGAGCAGTTCTTC.

CDR3 protein: CASGPWTGMQYF. As DNA, the CDR3 is TGTGCTAGTGGTCCCTGGACAGGAATGCAGTATTTT. This chain links TRBV12-5 with TRBJ2-3; 7 bases align to TRBD1. J lost 11 bases, V lost 5 bases, and 7 bases had no gene match. Per germline, CDR1 LGHNT and CDR2 FRNRAP. This CDR3 is 12 amino acids long. Full variable domain (outside the CDR3, taken from reference TRBV12-5 and TRBJ2-3): DARVTQTPRHKVTEMGQEVTMRCQPILGHNTVFWYRQTMMQGLELLAYFRNRAPLDDSGMPKDRFSAEMPDATLATLKIQPSEPRDSAVYFCASGPWTGMQYFGPGTRLTVL.

This clonotype was observed at least ten times. The V call is TRBV6-2 or TRBV6-3, the J call TRBJ1-1; tentatively, D is TRBD1 (6 bases). V lost 7 bases and J lost 4, with 25 bases in between. The germline V gene has CDR1 MNHEY and CDR2 SVGEGT. This CDR3 has 17 amino acids. CDR3 region: CASTPGRGRRWITEAFF. CDR3 DNA: TGTGCCAGCACCCCTGGCAGGGGAAGAAGGTGGATCACTGAAGCTTTCTTT.

About this clonotype: A much larger clone lies one base from this, so it may be a read error. This chain connects TRBV10-3 to TRBJ2-2; no clear D. The CDR3 spans 15 residues. Germline CDR1 is ENHRY and CDR2 is SYGVKD. V lost 0 bases and J lost 4, with 9 bases in between. The CDR3 is CAISESASFTGELFF. CDR3 nucleotides: TGTGCCATCAGTGAGTCGGCATCATTCACCGGGGAGCTGTTTTTT.

The chain joins TRBV7-9 to TRBJ2-5; 11 bases map to TRBD2. The germline V gene encodes CDR1 SEHNR and CDR2 FQNEAQ (reference sequence). V gave up 4 bases and J gave up 4 bases; unmatched junction bases: 2. The CDR3 runs to 14 residues. CDR3 coding DNA: TGTGCCAGCAGCTATGGGACTAGCGGAGAGACCCAGTACTTC. This translates into CASSYGTSGETQYF.

The chain joins TRBV7-9 to TRBJ1-2; tentatively, D is TRBD1 (5 bases). The germline CDR1 and CDR2 sequences are SEHNR and FQNEAQ (reference sequence). The CDR3 loop spans 13 amino acids. Trimming left V 5 bases short and J 5 bases short, with 12 bases between. Here the CDR3 reads CASSDGTDYGYTF. CDR3 DNA: TGTGCCAGCAGCGACGGGACGGATTATGGCTACACCTTC.

This chain uses TRBV5-5 with TRBJ2-5; 10 positions agree with TRBD2. CDR1 and CDR2 (germline): SGHKS, YYEKEE (reference sequence). The length of the CDR3 is 16 residues. V was clipped by 2 bases and J by 5 bases; unmatched bases: 9. CDR3 sequence reads: CASSLLAGNSWETQYF. The CDR3 region has the DNA TGTGCCAGCAGCTTACTAGCGGGGAACTCTTGGGAGACCCAGTACTTC.

Concerning this clonotype itself: This may arise from a read error, as a much more abundant clone is one base away. The chain couples TRBV10-3 to TRBJ1-1; unclear D gene. Germline V CDR1 and CDR2: ENHRY, SYGVKD. The V and J ends lost 10 bases and 3 bases respectively, with 15 bases between them. The CDR3 loop spans 13 amino acids. In DNA, the CDR3 is TGTGCCAACAAACAGAATGAGGACACTGAAGCTTTCTTT. Its translation: CANKQNEDTEAFF.

In this sample, this clonotype turned up many times. The rearrangement links TRBV6-2 or TRBV6-3 to TRBJ2-7; D perhaps matches TRBD1 (5 bases). The ends were cut back, 7 bases at V and 3 bases at J, with 10 bases in the middle. CDR3 length: 12 residues. From germline, CDR1 is MNHEY and CDR2 SVGEGT. CDR3: CASTTDSYEQYF. The CDR3 DNA is TGTGCCAGCACTACCGACAGCTACGAGCAGTACTTC.

This rearrangement joins TRBV7-3 to TRBJ2-2; maybe TRBD2 (5 bases). The CDR3 is made up of 14 amino acids. Trimming took off 1 base at V and 5 bases at J, with 8 bases between the two ends. Germline assignment: CDR1 SGHTA and CDR2 FQGTGA. This CDR3 reads CASSLNAGTGELFF. The CDR3 region has the DNA TGTGCCAGCAGCTTAAATGCGGGTACCGGGGAGCTGTTTTTT.

V and J are TRBV24-1 and TRBJ2-5; D may be TRBD1 or TRBD2 (7 bases each). The CDR3 loop spans 15 amino acids. With 4 bases removed from V and 0 bases from J, the gap between germline ends came to 11 bases. Germline V gene data show CDR1 as KGHDR and CDR2 as SFDVKD. The CDR3 here is CATSDRGGNQETQYF. CDR3 DNA sequence: TGTGCCACCAGTGACAGGGGGGGGAACCAAGAGACCCAGTACTTC.

The sample holds many counts of this clonotype. The chain has TRBV29-1 and TRBJ2-7; either TRBD1 or TRBD2 may fit D (5 bases each). Trimming removed 0 bases at V and 2 bases at J, with 11 bases between. The CDR3 consists of 14 residues. Germline V gene data show CDR1 as SQVTM and CDR2 as ANQGSEA. The CDR3 here is CSVEDRQGAYEQYF. The CDR3 region has the DNA TGCAGCGTTGAAGATCGGCAGGGAGCCTACGAGCAGTACTTC.

The V and J genes are TRBV4-1 and TRBJ2-2, with D tentatively TRBD2 (6 bases). CDR1 is MGHRA and CDR2 is YSYEKL in the germline V gene. The CDR3 totals 16 residues. V dropped 0 bases and J dropped 7 bases, with 15 bases sitting between them. The CDR3 protein is CASSQDWGLLSGELFF. In DNA form, the CDR3 reads TGCGCCAGCAGCCAAGATTGGGGACTGTTAAGCGGGGAGCTGTTTTTT.

This clonotype has a handful of counts. This sequence joins TRBV5-6 and TRBJ2-1; TRBD2 might be the D (5 bases). Between the trimmed V and J ends, which lost 4 bases and 7 bases, there was a span of 15 bases. The CDR3 sequence is 14 residues long. CDR1 is SGHDT and CDR2 is YYEEEE in the germline V gene. The CDR3 reads CASSPSPRENEQFF. CDR3 coding DNA: TGTGCCAGCAGCCCGTCCCCTAGGGAGAATGAGCAGTTCTTC.

Ten or more counts support this clonotype. This chain connects TRBV27 to TRBJ1-1; D might be TRBD1 (6 bases). The CDR3 has 17 amino acids. CDR1 is MNHEY and CDR2 is SMNVEV in the germline V gene (reference sequence). V lost 5 bases and J 1 base, leaving 20 bases between the germline ends. The CDR3 DNA follows: TGTGCCAGCAGTCCCATAACAGGGTTTGTGCCGAACACTGAAGCTTTCTTT. This sequence encodes CASSPITGFVPNTEAFF.

V and J are TRBV5-6 and TRBJ2-1; D is uncertain. Trimming shortened V by 0 bases and J by 4 bases, and 11 bases separated the two germline ends. From germline, CDR1 is SGHDT and CDR2 YYEEEE. This CDR3 spans 15 amino acids. The CDR3, as DNA: TGTGCCAGCAGCTTGGGTCAAGTGGGGTACAATGAGCAGTTCTTC. It yields the protein CASSLGQVGYNEQFF. Full variable domain (outside the CDR3, taken from reference TRBV5-6 and TRBJ2-1): DAGVTQSPTHLIKTRGQQVTLRCSPKSGHDTVSWYQQALGQGPQFIFQYYEEEERQRGNFPDRFSGHQFPNYSSELNVNALLLGDSALYLCASSLGQVGYNEQFFGPGTRLTVL.

V gene TRBV15 combines with J gene TRBJ1-1, with a tentative D call TRBD1 (6 bases). CDR1 and CDR2 from the germline V gene are LNHNV and YYDKDF (reference sequence). Trimming stripped 3 bases from V and 0 bases from J, with 14 bases between. The CDR3 has 16 amino acids. CDR3 sequence reads: CATSRGGAGLNTEAFF. CDR3 nucleotides: TGTGCCACCAGCAGGGGGGGGGCGGGCCTGAACACTGAAGCTTTCTTT.

The chain couples TRBV28 to TRBJ1-2; TRBD1 is a possible D gene (5 bases). Germline V gene sequence: CDR1 MDHEN, CDR2 SYDVKM. The length of the CDR3 is 14 residues. Deletions cut 11 bases from V and 0 bases from J, with 16 bases between. CDR3 protein: CAGAGGGANYGYTF. The CDR3 nucleotides read TGTGCCGGGGCCGGGGGGGGAGCTAACTATGGCTACACCTTC.

The sample holds many counts of this clonotype. The V and J genes are TRBV2 and TRBJ2-1; 12 nucleotides line up with TRBD2. The ends lost 10 bases at V and 10 bases at J; junction bases unmatched: 11. CDR3 size: 14 residues. Looked up from germline, CDR1 is SNHLY and CDR2 is FYNNEI. The CDR3 bases are TGTGCCACCAACCTAGCGGGGGGGCTGAGAGAGCAGTTCTTC. This codes for CATNLAGGLREQFF.

There are many counts of this clonotype. The chain links TRBV11-2 to TRBJ2-7; the D is unclear. The V and J ends lost 5 bases and 2 bases respectively, with 10 bases between them. The CDR3 runs to 13 residues. In germline, CDR1 is SGHAT, CDR2 FQNNGV. The CDR3 sequence is CASSLIVTYEQYF. CDR3 coding DNA: TGTGCCAGCAGCCTCATAGTAACCTACGAGCAGTACTTC. Using reference TRBV11-2 and TRBJ2-7 for the parts outside the CDR3, the full variable domain is EAGVAQSPRYKIIEKRQSVAFWCNPISGHATLYWYQQILGQGPKLLIQFQNNGVVDDSQLPKDRFSAERLKGVDSTLKIQPAKLEDSAVYLCASSLIVTYEQYFGPGTRLTVT.

This clonotype was seen many times. The chain combines TRBV28 with TRBJ2-5, with 9 nucleotides matching TRBD1. V trimming: 7 bases; J trimming: 5 bases; junction bases outside the gene matches: 5. The V gene's germline CDR1 is MDHEN and CDR2 SYDVKM. The length of the CDR3 is 13 residues. The CDR3 bases are TGTGCCAGCACCGACAGGGGGATGGAGACCCAGTACTTC. Translating it yields CASTDRGMETQYF.

The gene calls are TRBV6-1 and TRBJ2-1; D gene ambiguous. This CDR3 has 12 residues. In germline, CDR1 is MNHNS, CDR2 SASEGT. Trimming shortened V by 7 bases and J by 1 base, and 5 bases separated the two germline ends. For the CDR3, the DNA is TGTGCCAGCATCAATTCCTACAATGAGCAGTTCTTC. It encodes CASINSYNEQFF.

This clonotype has at least ten counts. The V gene is TRBV11-2, the J gene TRBJ2-5; 11 nucleotides line up with TRBD2. Looked up from germline, CDR1 is SGHAT and CDR2 is FQNNGV. The V and J ends lost 5 bases and 2 bases, in that order; junction bases with no gene match: 7. This CDR3 is 16 amino acids long. The CDR3 sequence is CASSPGLAGPQETQYF. CDR3 coding DNA: TGTGCCAGCAGCCCAGGACTAGCGGGCCCTCAAGAGACCCAGTACTTC.

The chain uses TRBV4-1 and TRBJ1-2; TRBD1 matches at 8 bases. CDR1 is MGHRA, CDR2 YSYEKL, per germline. The trim removed 1 base at V and 7 bases at J, leaving 11 bases unmatched. This CDR3 region has 16 residues. CDR3 residues: CASSQGSGRGQRGYTF. The CDR3 DNA follows: TGCGCCAGCAGCCAAGGATCGGGCAGGGGGCAGCGTGGCTACACCTTC.

This clonotype was counted many times. The gene calls are TRBV3-1 and TRBJ2-7, with 7 bases aligning to TRBD2. The germline CDR1 and CDR2 sequences are LGHDT and YNNKEL (reference sequence). The CDR3 has 17 residues. V lost 0 bases, J lost 7 bases, and 15 bases stayed unmatched. The CDR3: CASSQDALGGRVGEQYF. CDR3 in DNA: TGTGCCAGCAGCCAAGACGCGCTCGGCGGGAGAGTAGGGGAGCAGTACTTC.

The rearrangement links TRBV10-3 to TRBJ2-2, with 16 bases aligning to TRBD2. This CDR3 has 18 amino acids. V dropped 3 bases and J dropped 6; count of bases not matched to a gene: 7. From germline, CDR1 is ENHRY and CDR2 SYGVKD. The CDR3 protein is CAISDTGTSGRVAGELFF. In DNA, the CDR3 is TGTGCCATCAGTGATACCGGGACTAGCGGGAGGGTCGCCGGGGAGCTGTTTTTT.